These 22 T cell receptor beta chains originate from one sample sequenced in a study of blood T cell repertoires in COVID-19. Assay: immunoSEQ multiplex PCR; the TCRdb copy retains only in-frame clones and omits some. The sample records about 30,000 clones, about nine tenths being singletons. Sequencing used peripheral blood. Every receptor here comes from a human donor in a cohort sampled during active COVID-19.

The chain recombines TRBV7-3 with TRBJ2-2; no clear D gene. There are 12 residues in the CDR3. Looked up from germline, CDR1 is SGHTA and CDR2 is FQGTGA. The germline V and J ends were trimmed by 5 bases and 5 bases, with 6 bases remaining between them. The CDR3, as DNA: TGTGCCAGCAGCCTCCTTACCGGGGAGCTGTTTTTT. It codes for CASSLLTGELFF. Full variable domain (missing parts from reference TRBV7-3 and TRBJ2-2): GAGVSQTPSNKVTEKGKYVELRCDPISGHTALYWYRQSLGQGPEFLIYFQGTGAADDSGLPNDRFFAVRPEGSVSTLKIQRTERGDSAVYLCASSLLTGELFFGEGSRLTVL.

J is TRBJ1-6 and V is TRBV19; tentatively, D is TRBD1 (6 bases). Deletions cut 5 bases from V and 5 bases from J, with 16 bases between. Germline V gene data show CDR1 as LNHDA and CDR2 as SQIVND (reference sequence). The CDR3 extends over 16 amino acids. CDR3 amino acids: CASSLAGAPNNSPLHF. The DNA for the CDR3 is TGTGCCAGTAGTTTGGCAGGGGCTCCGAATAATTCACCCCTCCACTTT.

The chain combines TRBV4-1 with TRBJ1-2; D might be TRBD1 (6 bases). The germline CDR1 and CDR2 sequences are MGHRA and YSYEKL. The CDR3 length is 15 residues. Between the trimmed V and J ends, which lost 0 bases and 8 bases, there was a span of 16 bases. The CDR3 spells CASSQENRVMGGYTF. CDR3 in DNA: TGCGCCAGCAGCCAAGAAAACAGGGTTATGGGGGGCTACACCTTC.

V is TRBV28 and J is TRBJ2-7, with D maybe TRBD1 (5 bases). In germline, CDR1 is MDHEN, CDR2 SYDVKM. This CDR3 contains 12 residues. V was pared by 6 bases and J by 4 bases, with 10 bases between. The CDR3 DNA is TGTGCCAGCAGCAGGGTGGGGTACGAGCAGTACTTC. Translated, it gives CASSRVGYEQYF.

This clone was found once. The J gene is TRBJ1-6, the V gene TRBV11-2, with TRBD1 as a possible D gene (5 bases). Trimming removed 3 bases at V and 9 bases at J, with 9 bases between. Germline CDR1 is SGHAT and CDR2 is FQNNGV. This CDR3 has 13 amino acids. The CDR3 spells CASSFNRISPLHF. The CDR3, as DNA: TGTGCCAGCAGCTTTAACAGGATTTCACCCCTCCACTTT.

V is TRBV18 and J is TRBJ1-5, with TRBD1 as a possible D gene (6 bases). This CDR3 region has 14 residues. V shed 2 bases and J shed 6 bases, with 11 bases lying between them. CDR1 and CDR2 from the germline V gene are KGHSH and LQKENI. The CDR3 region is CASSPAGAGQPQHF. The CDR3, as DNA: TGTGCCAGCTCACCAGCAGGGGCCGGTCAGCCCCAGCATTTT.

V and J are TRBV4-2 and TRBJ2-7; maybe TRBD1 (5 bases). CDR1 is LGHNA and CDR2 is YNFKEQ in the germline V gene. The CDR3 spans 14 residues. Between the trimmed V and J ends, which lost 1 base and 2 bases, there was a span of 9 bases. CDR3 bases: TGTGCCAGCAGCCAAGTTCAGGGAACCTACGAGCAGTACTTC. It codes for CASSQVQGTYEQYF.

The chain couples TRBV6-2 or TRBV6-3 to TRBJ2-3; tentatively, D is TRBD2 (7 bases). V lost 6 bases and J 1 base, leaving 17 bases between the germline ends. In germline, CDR1 is MNHEY, CDR2 SVGEGT. The CDR3 consists of 16 residues. CDR3 residues: CASSPARGLGTDTQYF. The DNA of the CDR3 is TGTGCCAGCAGCCCGGCGCGGGGGCTTGGCACAGATACGCAGTATTTT.

The rearrangement links TRBV5-6 to TRBJ1-1, with 7 bases matching TRBD1. CDR3 length: 15 residues. Per the germline V gene, CDR1 is SGHDT and CDR2 is YYEEEE. Trimming cost V 4 bases and J 1 base; bases outside gene matches: 7. The DNA of the CDR3 is TGTGCCAGCAGCGATACAGGGGTCCGGAACACTGAAGCTTTCTTT. It yields the protein CASSDTGVRNTEAFF.

The chain joins TRBV15 to TRBJ2-1; D gene unclear. In germline, CDR1 is LNHNV, CDR2 YYDKDF (reference sequence). Trimming took 4 bases from V and 5 from J, leaving 6 bases between them. The CDR3 has 12 amino acids. CDR3 in DNA: TGTGCCACCAGCACAAATCACAATGAGCAGTTCTTC. This codes for CATSTNHNEQFF.

The chain has TRBV19 and TRBJ2-5, with 11 bases that match TRBD1. J gave up 5 bases and V 5 bases, and 4 bases lay outside the gene matches. Germline-derived CDR1 and CDR2 are LNHDA and SQIVND (reference sequence). The CDR3 runs to 14 residues. In DNA, the CDR3 is TGTGCCAGTAGTTTCCGGGACAGGGGGGAGACCCAGTACTTC. Amino acids: CASSFRDRGETQYF.

The CDR3 is CASSLSARGDNEQFF. CDR3 coding DNA: TGCGCCAGCAGCTTGAGTGCCAGGGGGGACAATGAGCAGTTCTTC. The V gene is TRBV5-1, the J gene TRBJ2-1; maybe TRBD1 (7 bases). Germline V gene lookup returns CDR1 SGHRS and CDR2 YFSETQ. V shed 1 base and J shed 5 bases, with 13 bases lying between them. The CDR3 has 15 residues.

This clone appeared a single time. The genes are TRBV5-6 and TRBJ2-3; D is perhaps TRBD2 (6 bases). The length of the CDR3 is 16 residues. Germline V CDR1 and CDR2: SGHDT, YYEEEE. Trimming took off 2 bases at V and 1 base at J, with 14 bases between the two ends. The DNA of the CDR3 is TGTGCCAGCAGCTTCCTGGGCGGAGGGGGCACAGATACGCAGTATTTT. Translating it yields CASSFLGGGGTDTQYF.

The J gene is TRBJ1-3, the V gene TRBV5-1, with 9 bases identical to TRBD1. The CDR3 runs to 15 residues. With V trimmed by 5 bases and J by 1 base, 4 bases remained unmatched. Germline V gene data show CDR1 as SGHRS and CDR2 as YFSETQ. CDR3 in amino acids: CASSRDRASGNTIYF. The CDR3, as DNA: TGCGCCAGCAGTCGGGACAGGGCTTCTGGAAACACCATATATTTT. The full variable domain, completed using reference TRBV5-1 and TRBJ1-3, is KAGVTQTPRYLIKTRGQQVTLSCSPISGHRSVSWYQQTPGQGLQFLFEYFSETQRNKGNFPGRFSGRQFSNSRSEMNVSTLELGDSALYLCASSRDRASGNTIYFGEGSWLTVV.

This chain connects TRBV7-8 to TRBJ1-1; weak D call: TRBD1 (6 bases). The V end lost 5 bases, the J end lost 6 bases, and 16 bases lay between the germline ends. Germline lookup yields CDR1 SGHVS and CDR2 FQNEAQ. CDR3 length: 14 amino acids. CDR3 region: CASSLYRDLAEAFF. The CDR3 region has the DNA TGTGCCAGCAGCCTTTACAGGGACCTGGCTGAAGCTTTCTTT.

J is TRBJ2-6 and V is TRBV19; 8 positions match TRBD2. V was clipped by 8 bases and J by 4 bases; unmatched bases: 7. CDR3 length: 15 residues. The V gene's germline CDR1 is LNHDA and CDR2 SQIVND (reference sequence). The CDR3 is CASPRGGQGANVLTF. The CDR3 region has the DNA TGTGCCAGTCCCCGGGGGGGCCAGGGGGCCAACGTCCTGACTTTC.

This clone came up once. The J gene is TRBJ2-2, the V gene TRBV9; 9 positions agree with TRBD2. This CDR3 comprises 15 residues. Germline assignment: CDR1 SGDLS and CDR2 YYNGEE. V shed 3 bases and J 7 bases; nucleotides not matched to a gene: 7. The CDR3 here is CASSGKRGVSGELFF. The CDR3 DNA reads as TGTGCCAGCAGCGGCAAGCGGGGGGTAAGCGGGGAGCTGTTTTTT.

The rearrangement joins TRBV12-3 or TRBV12-4 to TRBJ1-5; 9 bases are shared with TRBD1. The CDR3 consists of 13 residues. V lost 8 bases and J lost 5; bases outside the gene matches: 4. The CDR3 protein is CASAGTGYQPQHF. In DNA form, the CDR3 reads TGTGCCAGCGCCGGGACAGGGTATCAGCCCCAGCATTTT.

As DNA, the CDR3 is TGTGCCAGCAGCCGCCCCGGGACAGGGAACACCGGGGAGCTGTTTTTT. Translating it yields CASSRPGTGNTGELFF. The rearrangement uses TRBV4-2 and TRBJ2-2, with TRBD1 identical over 8 bases. The V gene's germline CDR1 is LGHNA and CDR2 YNFKEQ. V lost 4 bases to trimming and J lost 1 base; unmatched junction nucleotides: 5. The length of the CDR3 is 16 residues.

The chain combines TRBV29-1 with TRBJ1-2, with TRBD1 matching over 10 bases. Looked up from germline, CDR1 is SQVTM and CDR2 is ANQGSEA. V gave up 6 bases and J gave up 0 bases; unmatched junction bases: 4. The CDR3 runs to 14 residues. The CDR3 loop is CSVGQGGSNYGYTF. The CDR3 DNA reads TGCAGCGTAGGACAGGGGGGTTCTAACTATGGCTACACCTTC.

The gene calls are TRBV19 and TRBJ1-1; TRBD1 matches at 12 bases. CDR3 size: 13 residues. V shed 11 bases and J 3 bases; nucleotides not matched to a gene: 4. The germline V gene encodes CDR1 LNHDA and CDR2 SQIVND (reference sequence). CDR3 nucleotide sequence: TGTGCCGGGGGGACAGGGGGCTACACTGAAGCTTTCTTT. Translated, it gives CAGGTGGYTEAFF.

CDR3 nucleotides: TGTGCCAGCAGCTCAACAGGGGGGGGCGAGCAGTACTTC. Translated: CASSSTGGGEQYF. The chain uses TRBV7-2 and TRBJ2-7, with a possible D match to TRBD1 (8 bases). V was shortened by 4 bases and J by 6 bases, with 13 bases between the two germline ends. There are 13 residues in the CDR3. Per the germline V gene, CDR1 is SGHTA and CDR2 is FQGNSA.